The T cell receptor beta chain under discussion was sequenced for a study of Graves' ophthalmopathy and Graves' hyperthyroidism. Comments on this clonotype: A much larger clonotype is one base distant, so this may be a read error.

The CDR3 covers 14 residues. Additional autoimmune diseases, uncontrolled infections, pregnancy or lactation disqualified patients. Researchers took RNA transcripts and amplified TCR beta CDR3 regions from them. Amplification began with first-round RT-PCR using HTBI primers, then second-round multiplex PCR was performed. TCRdb analysed the multiplex PCR reads with MiXCR anew, one entry per CDR3 protein. The sample yields 300,000 to 500,000 distinct CDR3 sequences, approximately 15% seen once. The chain is built from TRBV12-3 or TRBV12-4 and TRBJ2-7; perhaps TRBD1 as D (6 bases). This clonotype originated in a woman younger than 30 with stable Graves' hyperthyroidism. The sequenced sample consisted of peripheral blood. In DNA, the CDR3 is TGTGCCAGCAACTCCCAGGGGCCGTCCTACAAGCAGTACTTC. Translating it yields CASNSQGPSYKQYF.